This is a list of T cell receptor beta chains from one sample in a study of blood T cell repertoires in COVID-19. Produced via immunoSEQ multiplex PCR; TCRdb's table is partial and in-frame only. Of fewer than 200,000 clones in the sample, more than 75% were seen once. Specimen: peripheral blood. These receptors were collected from a man between 40 and 49 years old with active or convalescent COVID-19. The CDR3 runs from the conserved cysteine through the conserved F or W. Each record gives: clone size, D gene, J gene, V gene, CDR3 protein, CDR3 DNA. The D gene is left open where the match is weak. Clone size, where shown, is once, few, many, or a class for clones that have expanded.

>NA|NA|TRBJ2-7|TRBV4-1
CASSHTRSEQYF
TGCGCCAGCAGCCACACTAGAAGCGAGCAGTACTTC
>NA|NA|TRBJ1-2|TRBV19
CASSILGEASYGYTF
TGTGCCAGTAGTATATTGGGAGAGGCCTCCTATGGCTACACCTTC
>NA|NA|TRBJ1-2|TRBV15
CATSRGGTLRNYGYTF
TGTGCCACCAGCAGGGGAGGGACACTACGCAACTATGGCTACACCTTC
>NA|TRBD2|TRBJ2-1|TRBV19
CASSSPVVERERPDEQFF
TGTGCCAGTAGTAGCCCTGTGGTGGAGCGGGAGAGACCCGATGAGCAGTTCTTC
>NA|TRBD1|TRBJ1-2|TRBV6-5
CASRRDSNYGYTF
TGTGCCAGCCGAAGGGACAGCAACTATGGCTACACCTTC
>once|NA|TRBJ2-1|TRBV5-1
CASSPAGNSYNEQFF
TGCGCCAGCAGTCCAGCAGGGAACTCCTACAATGAGCAGTTCTTC
>NA|TRBD2|TRBJ2-3|TRBV4-1
CASSQDATSGSIADTQYF
TGCGCCAGCAGCCAAGATGCAACTAGCGGGAGCATTGCAGATACGCAGTATTTT
>NA|NA|TRBJ2-1|TRBV27
CASSLAANNEQFF
TGTGCCAGCAGTTTGGCGGCAAACAATGAGCAGTTCTTC
>NA|TRBD2|TRBJ2-3|TRBV5-1
CASSASGTTDTQYF
TGCGCCAGCAGCGCCAGCGGGACCACAGATACGCAGTATTTT
>NA|NA|TRBJ2-3|TRBV6-4
CASSDSGLSTDTQYF
TGTGCCAGCAGTGACTCCGGACTTTCCACAGATACGCAGTATTTT
>NA|NA|TRBJ1-1|TRBV12-3/TRBV12-4
CASSLRTEAFF
TGTGCCAGCAGTTTGCGCACTGAAGCTTTCTTT
>NA|NA|TRBJ2-4|TRBV3-1/TRBV3-2
CASSRAAGNIDIQYF
TGTGCCAGCAGCCGAGCTGCGGGTAATATTGACATTCAGTACTTC
>NA|TRBD2|TRBJ2-3|TRBV11-3
CASSPRSSGRARSDTQYF
TGTGCCAGCAGCCCTCGGTCCAGCGGGAGGGCCAGGTCAGATACGCAGTATTTT
>NA|TRBD2|TRBJ2-7|TRBV3-1/TRBV3-2
CASSQDLEAGGTYEQYF
TGTGCCAGCAGCCAAGATCTTGAGGCGGGGGGGACCTACGAGCAGTACTTC
>NA|NA|TRBJ1-3|TRBV2
CASTAADTSSGNTIYF
TGTGCCAGCACGGCGGCAGACACTAGCTCTGGAAACACCATATATTTT
>NA|TRBD1|TRBJ2-7|TRBV12-5
CASGKDRASYEQYF
TGTGCTAGTGGCAAGGACAGGGCCTCCTACGAGCAGTACTTC
>NA|NA|TRBJ2-5|TRBV6-4
CASSEGSGGGAETQYF
TGTGCCAGCAGTGAGGGGAGCGGCGGAGGGGCGGAGACCCAGTACTTC
>NA|NA|TRBJ2-5|TRBV14
CASSNSETQYF
TGTGCCAGCAGTAATTCGGAGACCCAGTACTTC
>NA|NA|TRBJ1-5|TRBV2
CASSGTYGKPNQPQHF
TGTGCCAGCAGTGGAACCTACGGGAAACCCAATCAGCCCCAGCATTTT
>NA|TRBD1|TRBJ2-1|TRBV24-1
CATSDPRTGDNEQFF
TGTGCCACCAGTGATCCGAGGACAGGGGACAATGAGCAGTTCTTC
>NA|NA|TRBJ2-7|TRBV5-1
CASSLDAGSYEQYF
TGCGCCAGCAGCTTGGATGCGGGCTCCTACGAGCAGTACTTC
>NA|NA|TRBJ1-3|TRBV5-1
CASSELGNPGNTIYF
TGCGCCAGCAGCGAACTAGGGAACCCTGGAAACACCATATATTTT